Relative to its sample, the clone carrying this T cell receptor (beta chain) is medium-sized (0.01 to 0.1%). Its antigen is not identified. This entry belongs to a study of vaccination and CD4 T cells after COVID-19. V lost 2 bases and J lost 2, with 9 bases in between. Germline CDR1 and CDR2: MNHEY and SVGAGI. The CDR3 totals 14 residues. Cultured CD4+ T-cell DNA underwent Oncomine TCR Beta short-read sequencing. TCRdb reprocessed the PCR reads with MiXCR, giving one entry per CDR3 protein. The sample yields 8,500 to 10,000 distinct CDR3 sequences, 48% seen once. As to treatment: roughly nine-day PBMC culture with coronavirus spike peptide pools or control peptides (ViraFEST assay).

Sequenced input: CD4+ T cells from blood, cultured in vitro. The V gene is TRBV6-5, the J gene TRBJ1-1; no reliable D call. The TCR was taken from a human donor who had recovered from COVID-19. The CDR3 nucleotides read TGTGCCAGCAGTTACGGGGAGGGAAACACTGAAGCTTTCTTT. This gives the protein CASSYGEGNTEAFF.